The sequence of this T cell receptor (beta chain) was determined in a study of CD8 T cells in ankylosing spondylitis. Germline CDR1 MDHEN, CDR2 SYDVKM. Between the trimmed V and J ends, which lost 0 bases and 9 bases, there was a span of 14 bases. The length of the CDR3 is 14 residues. TCRdb re-called the 5' RACE reads through MiXCR, storing one row per CDR3 protein. This table holds under 170,000 distinct CDR3 sequences, under 45% found once. Sequenced material: synovial fluid, either unsorted or a sorted T cell fraction (not recorded which). The sequence was obtained from a male donor with ankylosing spondylitis. This sequence joins TRBV28 and TRBJ2-5; unclear D gene. The chain's CDR3 is CASSLCGGFGAQYF. CDR3 bases: TGTGCCAGCAGTTTATGCGGCGGTTTTGGGGCCCAGTACTTC.